This TCR beta chain emerged from a study of blood T cell repertoires in COVID-19. Looking at the study overall: PBMCs, B-cell-depleted T cells, or T cells provided the cDNA or gDNA that made up the material.

As processed by the authors: Reference gene primer amplification gave estimated nucleated cell counts. Sequencing was performed with immunoSEQ multiplex PCR; in TCRdb, only in-frame clones are kept and a portion is missing. V, J and clone size are taken as reported in that table, and D and trimming were inferred from the DNA itself. The repertoire has some 150,000 clones, approximately 80% of them found once; the top ten carry about 29%. Germline lookup yields CDR1 PRHDT and CDR2 FYEKMQ (reference sequence). V gave up 4 bases and J gave up 10 bases, with 17 bases separating them. The CDR3 loop spans 14 amino acids.

Material: peripheral blood. V and J are TRBV13 and TRBJ1-5; D possibly corresponds to TRBD1 (6 bases). The origin of this receptor is a woman aged 55-69 years with acute or convalescent COVID-19. CDR3: CASSSGTSVGPQHF. CDR3 DNA: TGTGCCAGCAGCTCTGGGACATCCGTCGGACCCCAGCATTTT.